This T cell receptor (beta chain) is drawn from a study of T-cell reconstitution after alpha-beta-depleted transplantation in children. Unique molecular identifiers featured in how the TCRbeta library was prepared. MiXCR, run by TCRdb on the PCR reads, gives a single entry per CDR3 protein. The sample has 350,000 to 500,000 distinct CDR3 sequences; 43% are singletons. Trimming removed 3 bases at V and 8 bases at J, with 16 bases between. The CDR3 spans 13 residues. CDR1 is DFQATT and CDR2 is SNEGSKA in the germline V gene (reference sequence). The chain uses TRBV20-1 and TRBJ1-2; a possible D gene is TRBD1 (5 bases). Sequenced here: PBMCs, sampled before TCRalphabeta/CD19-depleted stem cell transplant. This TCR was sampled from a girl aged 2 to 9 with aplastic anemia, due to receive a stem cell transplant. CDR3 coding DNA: TGCAGTGCTAGGGAGAGGGGACCTAGGGGCTACACCTTC. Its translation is CSARERGPRGYTF.